The 32 T cell receptor beta chains reported below all come from one sample, sequenced in a study of T cell repertoires in cytomegalovirus infection. In TCRdb, the reads were re-called with MiXCR into one record per CDR3 protein. The table shows some 150,000 distinct CDR3 sequences, with over 30% occurring only once. These receptors have no known antigen. Sequencing used CD8+ T cells from cultured PBMCs, obtained from culture after CMV antigen stimulation. These receptors originate from a human donor in good health (CMV status not recorded). Some clones in this sample may be carry-over from other donors' samples.

This clonotype was seen only a few times. The V gene is TRBV6-4, the J gene TRBJ1-1, with D possibly TRBD1 on 5 matching bases. Germline loops: CDR1 MRHNA, CDR2 SNTAGT. Trimming stripped 7 bases from V and 4 bases from J, with 19 bases between. The CDR3 is made up of 15 amino acids. CDR3 sequence: CASTGNRDYGTEAFF. The CDR3 DNA follows: TGTGCCAGCACGGGGAACCGGGACTACGGCACTGAAGCTTTCTTT.

This rearrangement joins TRBV7-9 to TRBJ1-2, with D hard to call. CDR1 is SEHNR and CDR2 is FQNEAQ in the germline V gene (reference sequence). This CDR3 has 16 residues. V gave up 3 bases and J gave up 3 bases, with 17 bases separating them. The CDR3 DNA is TGTGCCAGCAGCTTGGCCGGGTCCTCGGGAGACTATGGCTACACCTTC. Its protein is CASSLAGSSGDYGYTF.

This clonotype was counted a few times. The genes are TRBV2 and TRBJ2-7, with a tentative D call TRBD1 (5 bases). Trimming removed 3 bases from V and 1 base from J, with 10 bases in between. Germline CDR1 SNHLY, CDR2 FYNNEI. The CDR3 has 14 residues. CDR3 in amino acids: CASSDDRFSYEQYF. For the CDR3, the DNA is TGTGCCAGCAGTGACGACAGATTTTCCTACGAGCAGTACTTC.

This clonotype was counted only a few times. The chain joins TRBV12-3 or TRBV12-4 to TRBJ2-1, with D perhaps TRBD1 (6 bases). The CDR3 is made up of 15 amino acids. The ends were cut back, 2 bases at V and 4 bases at J, with 12 bases in the middle. The CDR3 DNA reads as TGTGCCAGCAGTTTACAAGGGACACTATACAATGAGCAGTTCTTC. Residues: CASSLQGTLYNEQFF.

The chain has TRBV7-9 and TRBJ1-1; D gene ambiguous. The CDR3 sequence is 13 residues long. Germline-derived CDR1 and CDR2 are SEHNR and FQNEAQ (reference sequence). Trimming took off 5 bases at V and 2 bases at J, with 9 bases between the two ends. Here the CDR3 DNA reads TGTGCCAGCAGCAGGGATTTAAACACTGAAGCTTTCTTT. It yields the protein CASSRDLNTEAFF. The whole variable domain, remainder taken from reference TRBV7-9 and TRBJ1-1, is DTGVSQNPRHKITKRGQNVTFRCDPISEHNRLYWYRQTLGQGPEFLTYFQNEAQLEKSRLLSDRFSAERPKGSFSTLEIQRTEQGDSAMYLCASSRDLNTEAFFGQGTRLTVV.

This clonotype has only a few counts. The chain combines TRBV27 with TRBJ1-4; D is possibly TRBD1 (5 bases). The CDR3 consists of 15 residues. V lost 5 bases and J 3 bases, leaving 13 bases between the germline ends. The V gene's germline CDR1 is MNHEY and CDR2 SMNVEV (reference sequence). The CDR3 region is CASSLQTAPNEKLFF. The CDR3 region has the DNA TGTGCCAGCAGTCTCCAGACAGCCCCTAATGAAAAACTGTTTTTT. Using reference TRBV27 and TRBJ1-4 for the parts outside the CDR3, the full variable domain is EAQVTQNPRYLITVTGKKLTVTCSQNMNHEYMSWYRQDPGLGLRQIYYSMNVEVTDKGDVPEGYKVSRKEKRNFPLILESPSPNQTSLYFCASSLQTAPNEKLFFGSGTQLSVL.

The rearrangement joins TRBV7-6 to TRBJ2-7; D call uncertain. There are 13 residues in the CDR3. From germline, CDR1 is SGHVS and CDR2 FNYEAQ. Trimming took 5 bases from V and 6 from J, leaving 14 bases between them. DNA of the CDR3: TGTGCCAGCAGCCCGACCCAGGCTCTCGAGCAGTACTTC. Translation gives CASSPTQALEQYF. The whole variable domain, remainder taken from reference TRBV7-6 and TRBJ2-7, is GAGVSQSPRYKVTKRGQDVALRCDPISGHVSLYWYRQALGQGPEFLTYFNYEAQQDKSGLPNDRFSAERPEGSISTLTIQRTEQRDSAMYRCASSPTQALEQYFGPGTRLTVT.

The rearrangement links TRBV14 to TRBJ2-3, with 7 bases that match TRBD1. J gave up 7 bases and V 2 bases, and 12 bases lay outside the gene matches. The CDR3 has 16 amino acids. In germline, CDR1 is SGHDN, CDR2 FVKESK. CDR3 DNA: TGTGCCAGCAGCCAATCCCCAGACAGGGAGCTAAATACGCAGTATTTT. Protein: CASSQSPDRELNTQYF.

DNA for the CDR3: TGTGCCAGCAGCGTAGCTGAAGGGAATGAGCAGTTCTTC. Protein product: CASSVAEGNEQFF. The chain couples TRBV9 to TRBJ2-1, with D hard to call. The CDR3 has 13 residues. Trimming cost V 0 bases and J 7 bases, with 8 bases left between them. Germline V gives CDR1 SGDLS, CDR2 YYNGEE.

The chain carries TRBV6-1 and TRBJ2-7; TRBD1 might be the D (5 bases). V lost 2 bases and J 3 bases, leaving 11 bases between the germline ends. The length of the CDR3 is 14 residues. Per the germline V gene, CDR1 is MNHNS and CDR2 is SASEGT. The CDR3 DNA sequence: TGTGCCAGCAGTGAAAGGCAGGGTTTCTACGAGCAGTACTTC. Translated, it gives CASSERQGFYEQYF.

The chain couples TRBV27 to TRBJ2-2; D perhaps matches TRBD1 (6 bases). The CDR3 is made up of 15 amino acids. V was trimmed by 0 bases and J by 1 base, leaving 6 bases between them. In germline, CDR1 is MNHEY, CDR2 SMNVEV (reference sequence). The CDR3 protein is CASSLSTGNTGELFF. The CDR3 DNA reads TGTGCCAGCAGTTTATCGACAGGGAACACCGGGGAGCTGTTTTTT.

This clonotype was counted a few times. The V gene is TRBV11-3, the J gene TRBJ1-1, with D possibly being TRBD1 (5 bases). This CDR3 region has 13 residues. Germline CDR1 and CDR2: SGHNT and YENEEA. V lost 5 bases and J lost 8, with 15 bases in between. CDR3 residues: CASSPGAQTEAFF. The CDR3 DNA reads TGTGCCAGCAGCCCTGGGGCCCAGACGGAAGCTTTCTTT.

This clonotype was observed a handful of times. This chain uses TRBV19 with TRBJ2-3, with 7 bases that match TRBD1. CDR1 is LNHDA, CDR2 SQIVND, per germline (reference sequence). The CDR3 has 17 residues. Trimming took 4 bases from V and 0 from J; bases not matched to a gene: 10. The CDR3 nucleotides are TGTGCCAGTAGTACAGGCTCGAGGGGGCCGAGCACAGATACGCAGTATTTT. Its translation is CASSTGSRGPSTDTQYF.

The V call is TRBV20-1, the J call TRBJ2-1, with D perhaps TRBD1 or TRBD2 (5 bases each). Germline V gene lookup returns CDR1 DFQATT and CDR2 SNEGSKA (reference sequence). The CDR3 covers 13 residues. V was cut by 4 bases and J by 7 bases, with 14 bases left in between. The CDR3 spells CSANFRGGNEQFF. CDR3 DNA sequence: TGCAGTGCTAATTTTCGGGGCGGGAATGAGCAGTTCTTC.

This clonotype was detected a few times. The chain joins TRBV7-8 to TRBJ2-1; possibly TRBD2 for D (5 bases). Germline CDR1 reads SGHVS; CDR2 reads FQNEAQ. The CDR3 loop spans 17 amino acids. Deletions cut 0 bases from V and 2 bases from J, with 14 bases between. For the CDR3, the DNA is TGTGCCAGCAGCTTAGCCGGGAAGACTTTAGCCTACAATGAGCAGTTCTTC. Translation: CASSLAGKTLAYNEQFF.

This clonotype was counted a few times. The V call is TRBV20-1, the J call TRBJ2-5; D may match TRBD1 or TRBD2 (5 bases each). V was trimmed by 1 base and J by 5 bases, leaving 14 bases between them. Germline V gene lookup returns CDR1 DFQATT and CDR2 SNEGSKA (reference sequence). CDR3 length equals 14 residues. The CDR3 DNA reads TGCAGTGCTAGAGCCATCCAGTGGGGGGAGACCCAGTACTTC. Translating gives CSARAIQWGETQYF.

This clonotype was observed many times. This chain uses TRBV7-2 with TRBJ1-5; no definite D call. Per the germline V gene, CDR1 is SGHTA and CDR2 is FQGNSA. The V gene lost 4 bases and the J gene lost 0 bases, with 10 bases spanning the gap. The length of the CDR3 is 15 residues. In DNA form, the CDR3 reads TGTGCCAGCAGCTCCGACGGGAGTAGCAATCAGCCCCAGCATTTT. This gives the protein CASSSDGSSNQPQHF.

This clonotype has ten or more counts. In DNA form, the CDR3 reads TGCGCCAGCGGACGACAGGGCGGGGACACTGAAGCTTTCTTT. Protein product: CASGRQGGDTEAFF. The rearrangement joins TRBV5-1 to TRBJ1-1; 7 bases agree with TRBD1. CDR3 length equals 14 residues. J gave up 3 bases and V 7 bases, and 9 bases lay outside the gene matches. Germline CDR1 SGHRS, CDR2 YFSETQ.

The genes are TRBV10-3 and TRBJ2-1; the D gene could be TRBD1 or TRBD2 (5 bases each). Germline lookup yields CDR1 ENHRY and CDR2 SYGVKD. There are 14 residues in the CDR3. V was cut by 7 bases and J by 2 bases, with 12 bases left in between. CDR3 sequence: CAINMGVAYNEQFF. The CDR3 bases are TGTGCCATCAATATGGGGGTGGCCTACAATGAGCAGTTCTTC.

This clonotype was seen ten or more times. The chain employs TRBV20-1 and TRBJ2-5; TRBD2 matches at 7 bases. Germline lookup yields CDR1 DFQATT and CDR2 SNEGSKA (reference sequence). The CDR3 is 14 residues long. J gave up 8 bases and V 6 bases, and 15 bases lay outside the gene matches. The CDR3 here is CSADHGGTKRTQYF. CDR3 DNA: TGCAGTGCCGATCACGGGGGGACTAAGAGAACCCAGTACTTC.

There are a few counts of this clonotype. The chain employs TRBV6-1 and TRBJ1-1; D is unresolved. Germline V gives CDR1 MNHNS, CDR2 SASEGT. The CDR3 has 11 amino acids. The V and J ends lost 3 bases and 8 bases respectively, with 7 bases between them. DNA of the CDR3: TGTGCCAGCAGTGACGGTGCGGAAGCTTTCTTT. Encoded protein: CASSDGAEAFF.

The CDR3 DNA reads TGTGCCAGCAGTGAATGGGTGGCGGACAACTACGAGCAGTACTTC. Amino acid sequence: CASSEWVADNYEQYF. This chain uses TRBV2 with TRBJ2-7, with D maybe TRBD1 (5 bases). This CDR3 has 15 amino acids. The V gene's germline CDR1 is SNHLY and CDR2 FYNNEI. Deletions cut 2 bases from V and 3 bases from J, with 14 bases between.

This clonotype was recorded many times. This chain links TRBV12-3 or TRBV12-4 with TRBJ2-1; 9 bases are a match to TRBD2. CDR3 length: 16 residues. V trimming: 5 bases; J trimming: 8 bases; junction bases outside the gene matches: 13. The CDR3 sequence is CASSPWIAGDLDEQFF. The CDR3 DNA follows: TGTGCCAGCAGTCCCTGGATAGCGGGGGATCTCGATGAGCAGTTCTTC.

The chain links TRBV12-3 or TRBV12-4 to TRBJ2-2, with 16 bases that match TRBD2. The length of the CDR3 is 16 residues. Trimming took 9 bases from V and 7 from J; bases not matched to a gene: 8. The CDR3 region is CASTGLAGGPVGELFF. The CDR3 bases are TGTGCCAGTACGGGACTAGCGGGGGGGCCGGTCGGGGAGCTGTTTTTT.

This clonotype has only a few counts. The chain combines TRBV24-1 with TRBJ1-5, with a tentative D call TRBD1 (5 bases). Germline CDR1 is KGHDR and CDR2 is SFDVKD. The germline V and J ends were trimmed by 9 bases and 1 base, with 15 bases remaining between them. CDR3 length: 15 residues. CDR3 sequence: CATDEGRGSNQPQHF. CDR3 nucleotide sequence: TGTGCCACCGACGAAGGGAGGGGAAGCAATCAGCCCCAGCATTTT.

The genes are TRBV12-3 or TRBV12-4 and TRBJ2-1, with 7 bases fitting TRBD2. V lost 4 bases, J lost 8 bases, and 5 bases stayed unmatched. CDR3 length: 13 residues. The CDR3 loop is CASSYLAAHEQFF. In DNA, the CDR3 is TGTGCCAGCAGTTACCTAGCGGCCCATGAGCAGTTCTTC.

This clonotype turned up a few times. The chain recombines TRBV9 with TRBJ2-2; 10 bases are a match to TRBD2. This CDR3 contains 19 residues. Germline CDR1 reads SGDLS; CDR2 reads YYNGEE. After removal of 3 bases from V and 3 bases from J, the junction contained 14 bases not matched to a gene. The DNA of the CDR3 is TGTGCCAGCAGCGCACCCGGGACTAGCGACGTCGGGGACACCGGGGAGCTGTTTTTT. Translated, it gives CASSAPGTSDVGDTGELFF.

The chain carries TRBV12-3 or TRBV12-4 and TRBJ1-1; D possibly corresponds to TRBD1 (6 bases). The germline V and J ends were trimmed by 3 bases and 6 bases, with 17 bases remaining between them. The CDR3 is 15 residues long. CDR3 sequence reads: CASSFPNREFPEAFF. CDR3 sequence (DNA): TGTGCCAGCAGTTTCCCCAACAGGGAGTTCCCTGAAGCTTTCTTT.

This clonotype was seen a few times. The V gene is TRBV19, the J gene TRBJ2-1; 8 bases line up with TRBD1. V lost 1 base and J lost 4; bases outside the gene matches: 3. The CDR3 covers 15 residues. CDR1 is LNHDA and CDR2 is SQIVND in the germline V gene (reference sequence). The CDR3 region is CASSIGTGPYNEQFF. CDR3 DNA sequence: TGTGCCAGTAGTATAGGGACAGGGCCTTACAATGAGCAGTTCTTC.

This clonotype was seen ten or more times. V is TRBV6-2 or TRBV6-3 and J is TRBJ2-2, with 11 positions matching TRBD1. V dropped 6 bases and J dropped 4; count of bases not matched to a gene: 7. The CDR3 has 16 amino acids. The germline V gene encodes CDR1 MNHEY and CDR2 SVGEGT. The CDR3 bases are TGTGCCAGCAGCTATACCGGGACAGGGGGCACCGGGGAGCTGTTTTTT. It is translated as CASSYTGTGGTGELFF.

The chain couples TRBV28 to TRBJ1-5, with D tentatively TRBD1 (5 bases). V lost 3 bases, J lost 3 bases, and 12 bases lay in between. Germline-derived CDR1 and CDR2 are MDHEN and SYDVKM. CDR3 size: 15 residues. For the CDR3, the DNA is TGTGCCAGCAGTTTTTTAGGGGACCTCAATCAGCCCCAGCATTTT. Translated, it gives CASSFLGDLNQPQHF.

The chain recombines TRBV12-3 or TRBV12-4 with TRBJ2-2; D is perhaps TRBD2 (6 bases). The CDR3 runs to 17 residues. Trimming removed 3 bases from V and 5 bases from J, with 19 bases in between. The CDR3 loop reads CASSFGGATGDTGELFF. As DNA, the CDR3 is TGTGCCAGCAGTTTCGGCGGGGCCACAGGAGATACCGGGGAGCTGTTTTTT.